One T cell receptor (beta chain) is described in this entry. Its antigen is still unknown. The record has no base qualities; no much larger clone is one base away. Receptor amplification or capture employed PCR. TCRdb records Illumina HiSeq 2500 as the sequencer. Unique molecular identifiers were incorporated into TCR beta cDNA libraries to reduce PCR and sequencing biases. Per 1 to 10 million input T cells, approximately 500,000 cDNA molecules were obtained, such that each molecule approximated one T cell. The same protocol used for the earlier healthy control dataset was applied to prepare and sequence the patient libraries. Within a given batch, samples were prepared together, multiplexed and sequenced on the same HiSeq lane. The original methods were these. Raw barcoded reads were processed with MIGEC, and single-read molecular identifier groups were discarded before consensus assembly and CDR3 extraction. Clonotype tables were post-analysed with VDJtools, normalizing diversity by down-sampling all datasets to the smallest sample size. In repertoire overlap clustering, CDR3 amino acid sequences, but not nucleotide sequences, were matched to correct batch-related cross-sample contamination. TCRdb ran its own pipeline on the public reads, namely fastp trimming at Q25 and MiXCR clone calling, and kept in-frame beta chains. Each CDR3 protein gets just one entry, which takes the most common genes and DNA from the rows behind it. TCRdb, not the authors, supplied the V and J calls. The table for this sample lists roughly 620,000 distinct CDR3 sequences; 44% of them were counted only once. More than 1.5% of the sample lies in the top ten.

To demonstrate the VDJtools post-analysis software, TCR beta repertoires were profiled from the peripheral blood of over ten young patients with multiple sclerosis. Multiple sclerosis patients were children and adolescents aged 6 to 15 years. This sample was included in a study of post-analysis software for immune sequencing data (dated by TCRdb to between 2014 and 2016). In the study overall: Recorded disease courses included relapsing-remitting, secondary progressive and progressive-relapsing multiple sclerosis, with some patients lacking subtype annotation. A subset of samples was prepared in parallel using single-end sample barcoding, then pooled and co-amplified after Illumina adapter ligation. The patient repertoires were compared against around 11 previously published healthy control repertoires obtained from donors aged roughly 6 to 25 years.

Study-wide conclusions, independent of this receptor: Significantly lower normalized Chao1 diversity was found in multiple sclerosis patients than in controls, suggesting substantial peripheral T-cell clonal expansion. The multiple sclerosis patient group was slightly younger than the control group. Strong co-clustering of samples prepared in the same batch was shown by direct clustering with F measure, prompting a batch-effect correction.

What was sequenced was blood. This sequence originates from a girl aged 10 to 17 with multiple sclerosis.

The CDR3 region: CSVVVGYTEAFF. The nucleotide sequence reads TGCAGCGTTGTGGTCGGCTACACTGAAGCTTTCTTT. The chain links TRBV29-1 with TRBJ1-1, with the D gene uncertain. The germline V gene supplies CDR1 SQVTM and CDR2 ANQGSEA. The CDR3 measures 12 amino acids from cysteine to phenylalanine. CDR3 DNA only is kept here, 36 bases in frame from base 1. Relative to germline, V is 4 bases shorter and J is 3 bases shorter, with 9 bases between their ends.